One sample yielded the 8 T cell receptor beta chains listed below, sequenced in a study of beta chain features in type 1 diabetes. Of the isolated RNA, all was reverse transcribed, and so the sequenced material was expressed TCRB transcripts. Clones were sequenced by immunoSEQ multiplex PCR, and TCRdb holds only the in-frame ones, with some missing. The repertoire holds 200,000 to 250,000 clones, more than 65% seen once, with approximately 0.05% in the top ten. The sample consisted of naive CD4+ T cells from blood. The receptors were sampled from a man aged 25-40 years in good health.

V usage is TRBV29-1 and J usage is TRBJ2-1; either TRBD1 or TRBD2 may fit D (5 bases each). The germline V and J ends were trimmed by 4 bases and 8 bases, with 18 bases remaining between them. The germline CDR1 and CDR2 sequences are SQVTM and ANQGSEA. CDR3 size: 14 residues. CDR3: CSVGPGPRGDEQFF. The CDR3 region has the DNA TGCAGCGTTGGACCGGGACCCCGAGGCGATGAGCAGTTCTTC.

The chain recombines TRBV30 with TRBJ1-2; TRBD1 matches 9 bases. V shed 5 bases and J 4 bases; nucleotides not matched to a gene: 2. Germline V gene sequence: CDR1 GTSNPN, CDR2 SVGIG (reference sequence). This CDR3 contains 12 residues. CDR3 sequence reads: CAWQQGAYGYTF. The CDR3 region has the DNA TGTGCCTGGCAACAGGGGGCCTATGGCTACACCTTC.

The chain couples TRBV28 to TRBJ2-5; the match to TRBD1 covers 7 bases. V trimming: 8 bases; J trimming: 7 bases; junction bases outside the gene matches: 7. The CDR3 covers 12 residues. Germline V gives CDR1 MDHEN, CDR2 SYDVKM. In DNA form, the CDR3 reads TGTGCCAGCCGGACAGGCCCCGGGACCCAGTACTTC. Translation: CASRTGPGTQYF. The entire variable domain, with the rest obtained from reference TRBV28 and TRBJ2-5, is as follows: DVKVTQSSRYLVKRTGEKVFLECVQDMDHENMFWYRQDPGLGLRLIYFSYDVKMKEKGDIPEGYSVSREKKERFSLILESASTNQTSMYLCASRTGPGTQYFGPGTRLLVL.

This rearrangement joins TRBV30 to TRBJ2-5; D remains unclear. V lost 4 bases, J lost 0 bases, and 15 bases lay in between. The CDR3 has 15 amino acids. Germline assignment: CDR1 GTSNPN and CDR2 SVGIG (reference sequence). DNA for the CDR3: TGTGCCTGGAATTTGGAGTCTATAAACCAAGAGACCCAGTACTTC. This sequence encodes CAWNLESINQETQYF. The complete variable domain, with remaining parts taken from reference TRBV30 and TRBJ2-5, reads SQTIHQWPATLVQPVGSPLSLECTVEGTSNPNLYWYRQAAGRGLQLLFYSVGIGQISSEVPQNLSASRPQDRQFILSSKKLLLSDSGFYLCAWNLESINQETQYFGPGTRLLVL.

The J gene is TRBJ2-1, the V gene TRBV7-2; D not certain. This CDR3 is built from 13 residues. The germline CDR1 and CDR2 sequences are SGHTA and FQGNSA. With 7 bases removed from V and 0 bases from J, the gap between germline ends came to 7 bases. CDR3 in amino acids: CASTLDSYNEQFF. The CDR3 DNA sequence: TGTGCCAGCACCCTTGACTCCTACAATGAGCAGTTCTTC.

The J gene is TRBJ2-5, the V gene TRBV18, with 7 positions matching TRBD1. CDR3 size: 13 residues. Losses at the gene ends were 6 bases for V and 1 base for J; bases not matched to a gene: 2. CDR1 and CDR2 (germline): KGHSH, LQKENI. CDR3 nucleotides: TGTGCCAGCTCGGGACAGTTCCAAGAGACCCAGTACTTC. This gives the protein CASSGQFQETQYF.

This chain joins TRBV7-9 and TRBJ2-1, with D unresolved. There are 14 residues in the CDR3. Trimming cost V 6 bases and J 0 bases, with 9 bases left between them. Germline V lookup: CDR1 SEHNR, CDR2 FQNEAQ (reference sequence). The CDR3 bases are TGTGCCAGCAGTCAAAAGGTCTCCTACAATGAGCAGTTCTTC. Protein product: CASSQKVSYNEQFF. The full variable domain, its missing parts supplied by reference TRBV7-9 and TRBJ2-1, is DTGVSQNPRHKITKRGQNVTFRCDPISEHNRLYWYRQTLGQGPEFLTYFQNEAQLEKSRLLSDRFSAERPKGSFSTLEIQRTEQGDSAMYLCASSQKVSYNEQFFGPGTRLTVL.

The chain combines TRBV11-2 with TRBJ2-3; D gene unclear. The CDR3 contains 10 residues. Trimming stripped 3 bases from V and 6 bases from J, with 1 base between. CDR1 SGHAT and CDR2 FQNNGV come from the germline V gene. Here the CDR3 reads CASSFDTQYF. CDR3 DNA: TGTGCCAGCAGCTTTGATACGCAGTATTTT.